The 29 T cell receptor beta chains presented below share a single source sample, sequenced in a study of T cells in Graves' hyperthyroidism and ophthalmopathy. RNA transcripts were the template for amplifying TCR beta CDR3 regions. Using the HTBI primer set, a first-round RT-PCR was run on the TCR CDR3. TCRdb itself ran the multiplex PCR reads through MiXCR, one entry per CDR3 protein. This sample has under 800,000 distinct CDR3 sequences; roughly 15% occur once, and the top ten carry more than 8.5%. The sequencing input was blood. The receptors were sampled from a woman aged 18-35 years with Graves' hyperthyroidism.

This clonotype has just a few counts. A clone one base away is much larger, so this may be a read error. The chain combines TRBV11-2 with TRBJ2-1; D remains unclear. The CDR3 spans 14 residues. Between the trimmed V and J ends, which lost 3 bases and 8 bases, there was a span of 14 bases. The V gene's germline CDR1 is SGHAT and CDR2 FQNNGV. The CDR3 protein is CASSFGRNYDEQFF. The CDR3 DNA reads TGTGCCAGCAGCTTTGGCCGGAATTACGATGAGCAGTTCTTC.

This clonotype was detected many times. The chain links TRBV25-1 to TRBJ2-3; TRBD1 matches 10 bases. Germline CDR1 MGHDK, CDR2 SYGVNS. The CDR3 has 17 amino acids. Trimming cost V 4 bases and J 5 bases; bases outside gene matches: 12. CDR3 DNA sequence: TGTGCCAGCAGTGGGGGACAGGGGACCAACCTTCGAGATACGCAGTATTTT. This translates into CASSGGQGTNLRDTQYF.

The V gene is TRBV9, the J gene TRBJ2-5; D remains ambiguous. Trimming removed 0 bases from V and 5 bases from J, with 14 bases in between. The germline V gene has CDR1 SGDLS and CDR2 YYNGEE. The CDR3 contains 15 residues. The CDR3: CASSVGDSLRETQYF. DNA of the CDR3: TGTGCCAGCAGCGTAGGAGACTCCTTGAGGGAGACCCAGTACTTC.

This clonotype was recorded many times. The chain uses TRBV20-1 and TRBJ2-1; 12 nucleotides match TRBD2. Germline V lookup: CDR1 DFQATT, CDR2 SNEGSKA (reference sequence). The CDR3 consists of 16 residues. J lost 4 bases, V lost 5 bases, and 9 bases had no gene match. The CDR3 DNA is TGCAGTGCTGGCTTAACTAGCGGGAGGACGTACAATGAGCAGTTCTTC. This codes for CSAGLTSGRTYNEQFF.

CDR3: CSARGLAGVGAQYF. For the CDR3, the DNA is TGCAGTGCTAGAGGACTAGCGGGAGTGGGGGCCCAGTACTTC. The chain couples TRBV20-1 to TRBJ2-5; 12 bases match TRBD2. Looked up from germline, CDR1 is DFQATT and CDR2 is SNEGSKA (reference sequence). The junction had 6 bases not matched to a gene; V was cut back by 1 base and J by 9 bases. The CDR3 covers 14 residues.

A note on this clonotype: A single base separates this from a much larger clone, so it may be a read error. The chain combines TRBV7-3 with TRBJ2-1; perhaps TRBD2 as D (6 bases). Germline CDR1 is SGHTA and CDR2 is FQGTGA. CDR3 size: 14 residues. The chain's CDR3 is CACSSGGVYNEQFF. The CDR3 nucleotides read TGTGCCTGCAGCTCTGGAGGGGTCTACAATGAGCAGTTCTTC.

In its sample, this clonotype was seen many times. The chain carries TRBV7-9 and TRBJ2-3; TRBD1 aligns across 10 bases. CDR1 and CDR2 (germline): SEHNR, FQNEAQ (reference sequence). This CDR3 contains 16 residues. J lost 3 bases, V lost 3 bases, and 6 bases had no gene match. In nucleotides, the CDR3 is TGTGCCAGCAGCTTCTCGGGACAGGGGTTTACAGATACGCAGTATTTT. Translation gives CASSFSGQGFTDTQYF.

The V and J genes are TRBV2 and TRBJ2-5, with 7 bases matching TRBD1. The trim removed 5 bases at V and 4 bases at J, leaving 4 bases unmatched. The length of the CDR3 is 13 residues. Germline V lookup: CDR1 SNHLY, CDR2 FYNNEI. The CDR3 DNA follows: TGTGCCAGCAGTCGAGGGGGCGCAGAGACCCAGTACTTC. Protein product: CASSRGGAETQYF. Full variable domain (remainder filled in from reference TRBV2 and TRBJ2-5): EPEVTQTPSHQVTQMGQEVILRCVPISNHLYFYWYRQILGQKVEFLVSFYNNEISEKSEIFDDQFSVERPDGSNFTLKIRSTKLEDSAMYFCASSRGGAETQYFGPGTRLLVL.

This clonotype was seen at least ten times. This chain uses TRBV18 with TRBJ2-7; TRBD1 is a possible D gene (6 bases). CDR3 length equals 15 residues. Trimming shortened V by 2 bases and J by 2 bases, and 13 bases separated the two germline ends. The germline gives CDR1 KGHSH, CDR2 LQKENI. CDR3 sequence: CASSPTGTFTYEQYF. CDR3 nucleotide sequence: TGTGCCAGCTCACCAACCGGGACATTCACCTACGAGCAGTACTTC.

The chain employs TRBV7-9 and TRBJ2-2; D is possibly TRBD1 (6 bases). The CDR3 is made up of 17 amino acids. V was pared by 5 bases and J by 0 bases, with 16 bases between. Germline V lookup: CDR1 SEHNR, CDR2 FQNEAQ (reference sequence). The CDR3 sequence: CASSRAPGTSNTGELFF. The DNA of the CDR3 is TGTGCCAGCAGCCGAGCCCCCGGGACATCGAACACCGGGGAGCTGTTTTTT.

This clonotype was detected ten times or more. The CDR3 protein is CASSSNALQETQYF. The CDR3 nucleotides are TGTGCCAGCAGTTCAAACGCCCTCCAAGAGACCCAGTACTTC. The V and J genes are TRBV6-2 or TRBV6-3 and TRBJ2-5; D gene uncertain. Trimming took 4 bases from V and 1 from J, leaving 10 bases between them. This CDR3 has 14 amino acids. Germline V gene data show CDR1 as MNHEY and CDR2 as SVGEGT.

This rearrangement joins TRBV19 to TRBJ1-4; no reliable D call. The CDR3 totals 14 residues. Trimming stripped 5 bases from V and 3 bases from J, with 10 bases between. Per germline, CDR1 LNHDA and CDR2 SQIVND (reference sequence). CDR3 region: CASSPDGANEKLFF. The CDR3 region has the DNA TGTGCCAGTAGTCCGGACGGAGCTAATGAAAAACTGTTTTTT.

This clonotype was seen a few times. The CDR3 nucleotides are TGTGCCAGCAGCCAACTCGGACAGGGGGGCCCGAACACTGAAGCTTTCTTT. Its translation: CASSQLGQGGPNTEAFF. The chain uses TRBV14 and TRBJ1-1; the match to TRBD1 covers 10 bases. This CDR3 contains 17 residues. The germline CDR1 and CDR2 sequences are SGHDN and FVKESK. V lost 2 bases and J lost 1; bases outside the gene matches: 7.

The gene calls are TRBV5-5 and TRBJ1-4, with TRBD1 identical over 9 bases. CDR1 and CDR2 (germline): SGHKS, YYEKEE (reference sequence). The trim removed 0 bases at V and 7 bases at J, leaving 7 bases unmatched. CDR3 length: 16 residues. The CDR3 sequence is CASSLVGQGLGEKLFF. The CDR3 nucleotides read TGTGCCAGCAGCTTGGTGGGACAGGGACTTGGTGAAAAACTGTTTTTT.

The chain is built from TRBV24-1 and TRBJ2-3, with a possible D match to TRBD2 (5 bases). The V end was cut by 3 bases, the J end by 4 bases, with 13 bases between. The germline V gene has CDR1 KGHDR and CDR2 SFDVKD. This CDR3 has 15 residues. The CDR3 DNA is TGTGCCACCAGTGATCGGACGGGGAGAGCAGATACGCAGTATTTT. Translation: CATSDRTGRADTQYF.

This clonotype was detected many times. V and J are TRBV18 and TRBJ1-1; D not certain. Germline V lookup: CDR1 KGHSH, CDR2 LQKENI. CDR3 length: 14 residues. V dropped 8 bases and J dropped 6 bases, with 19 bases sitting between them. This CDR3 is CASATGFAAPEAFF. CDR3 sequence (DNA): TGTGCCAGCGCAACCGGTTTCGCGGCCCCTGAAGCTTTCTTT.

In its sample, this clonotype was seen a few times. V usage is TRBV4-3 and J usage is TRBJ1-6; possibly TRBD1 for D (5 bases). Germline V gives CDR1 LGHNA, CDR2 YSLEER. Trimming took 1 base from V and 4 from J, leaving 23 bases between them. There are 20 residues in the CDR3. Here the CDR3 reads CASSQVGPALTRGYNSPLHF. Here the CDR3 DNA reads TGCGCCAGCAGCCAAGTCGGGCCCGCCTTAACAAGGGGTTATAATTCACCCCTCCACTTT.

Worth noting for this clonotype: A much larger clone lies one base from this, so it may be a read error. This CDR3 is CAWSGGTGPYNEQFF. In DNA form, the CDR3 reads TGTGCCTGGAGTGGGGGTACCGGTCCCTACAATGAGCAGTTCTTC. The J gene is TRBJ2-1, the V gene TRBV30; D is unresolved. Germline V CDR1 and CDR2: GTSNPN, SVGIG (reference sequence). Trimming stripped 1 base from V and 2 bases from J, with 12 bases between. This CDR3 contains 15 residues. The entire variable domain, with the rest obtained from reference TRBV30 and TRBJ2-1, is as follows: SQTIHQWPATLVQPVGSPLSLECTVEGTSNPNLYWYRQAAGRGLQLLFYSVGIGQISSEVPQNLSASRPQDRQFILSSKKLLLSDSGFYLCAWSGGTGPYNEQFFGPGTRLTVL.

The chain couples TRBV30 to TRBJ2-1; a possible D gene is TRBD2 (5 bases). This CDR3 comprises 16 residues. Trimming removed 0 bases at V and 0 bases at J, with 12 bases between. Germline lookup yields CDR1 GTSNPN and CDR2 SVGIG (reference sequence). CDR3 DNA sequence: TGTGCCTGGAGTGTACTGCGGGCCGGCTCCTACAATGAGCAGTTCTTC. This sequence encodes CAWSVLRAGSYNEQFF.

This clonotype was observed a few times. The junction does not match germline at one end; this may be a read error. The rearrangement links TRBV9 to TRBJ2-2, with a weak D call TRBD1 (6 bases). The germline gives CDR1 SGDLS, CDR2 YYNGEE. This CDR3 has 13 amino acids. In DNA, the CDR3 is TGTGCCAGCAGCGTAGCTTCGGCAGGGGTGCTGTTTTTT. This translates into CASSVASAGVLFF. Filled out from reference TRBV9 and TRBJ2-2, the complete variable domain reads DSGVTQTPKHLITATGQRVTLRCSPRSGDLSVYWYQQSLDQGLQFLIQYYNGEERAKGNILERFSAQQFPDLHSELNLSSLELGDSALYFCASSVASAGVLFFGEGSRLTVL.

This clonotype has ten or more counts. The chain has TRBV30 and TRBJ1-4; D remains unclear. Looked up from germline, CDR1 is GTSNPN and CDR2 is SVGIG (reference sequence). Trimming stripped 3 bases from V and 8 bases from J, with 16 bases between. This CDR3 has 14 amino acids. In DNA form, the CDR3 reads TGTGCCTGGAGCCCGGATAATATGGCCGAAAAACTGTTTTTT. Encoded protein: CAWSPDNMAEKLFF. Using reference TRBV30 and TRBJ1-4 for the parts outside the CDR3, the full variable domain is SQTIHQWPATLVQPVGSPLSLECTVEGTSNPNLYWYRQAAGRGLQLLFYSVGIGQISSEVPQNLSASRPQDRQFILSSKKLLLSDSGFYLCAWSPDNMAEKLFFGSGTQLSVL.

This clonotype was seen many times. V is TRBV5-1 and J is TRBJ1-1; D remains ambiguous. Germline CDR1 is SGHRS and CDR2 is YFSETQ. This CDR3 is built from 13 residues. The V end was cut by 0 bases, the J end by 6 bases, with 9 bases between. As DNA, the CDR3 is TGCGCCAGCAGCTTGGCGCGGGGAGCTGAAGCTTTCTTT. Residues: CASSLARGAEAFF.

This clonotype was recorded a few times. J is TRBJ2-1 and V is TRBV12-3 or TRBV12-4; 8 bases are a match to TRBD2. This CDR3 is built from 15 residues. The V segment lost 6 bases and the J segment 5 bases; nucleotides outside the gene matches: 9. The CDR3 DNA is TGTGCCAGCAGCCTCTTAGCGGGGCAAGACAATGAGCAGTTCTTC. Translated, it gives CASSLLAGQDNEQFF.

The gene calls are TRBV27 and TRBJ2-1; 8 nucleotides agree with TRBD2. This CDR3 spans 18 amino acids. Germline V CDR1 and CDR2: MNHEY, SMNVEV (reference sequence). V dropped 2 bases and J dropped 8; count of bases not matched to a gene: 17. Here the CDR3 DNA reads TGTGCCAGCAGTTTACCCCAGCAAGCGGGGGTTGTTAGCGATGAGCAGTTCTTC. Its translation: CASSLPQQAGVVSDEQFF.

This chain links TRBV7-3 with TRBJ1-5; unclear D gene. Trimming took 0 bases from V and 0 from J, leaving 6 bases between them. The length of the CDR3 is 15 residues. Germline V lookup: CDR1 SGHTA, CDR2 FQGTGA. Here the CDR3 DNA reads TGTGCCAGCAGCTTAACCAGCGGTAGCAATCAGCCCCAGCATTTT. It specifies CASSLTSGSNQPQHF.

Only a few counts were recorded for this clonotype. The J gene is TRBJ2-3, the V gene TRBV15, with D hard to call. This CDR3 is 15 amino acids long. In germline, CDR1 is LNHNV, CDR2 YYDKDF (reference sequence). V was pared by 0 bases and J by 0 bases, with 7 bases between. The chain's CDR3 is CATSRDLASTDTQYF. The CDR3 DNA follows: TGTGCCACCAGCAGAGATTTGGCCAGCACAGATACGCAGTATTTT.

Only a few counts were recorded for this clonotype. This chain joins TRBV5-1 and TRBJ2-5; 9 nucleotides line up with TRBD2. Germline assignment: CDR1 SGHRS and CDR2 YFSETQ. Unmatched junction bases numbered 12, after V lost 4 bases and J lost 5 bases. This CDR3 has 16 amino acids. The CDR3 region has the DNA TGCGCCAGCAGCCGCCAGGGCGGGAGGGCCAAGGAGACCCAGTACTTC. It specifies CASSRQGGRAKETQYF.

This clonotype has a single count. The J gene is TRBJ1-1, the V gene TRBV5-5; 8 bases are a match to TRBD1. Germline V gives CDR1 SGHKS, CDR2 YYEKEE (reference sequence). The length of the CDR3 is 13 residues. Unmatched junction bases numbered 6, after V lost 7 bases and J lost 4 bases. The CDR3 coding sequence is TGTGCCAGCTTGGTACAGGGGGTCACTGAAGCTTTCTTT. Amino acid sequence: CASLVQGVTEAFF. Supplemented by reference TRBV5-5 and TRBJ1-1, the full variable domain reads DAGVTQSPTHLIKTRGQQVTLRCSPISGHKSVSWYQQVLGQGPQFIFQYYEKEERGRGNFPDRFSARQFPNYSSELNVNALLLGDSALYLCASLVQGVTEAFFGQGTRLTVV.

This clonotype was counted between two and nine times. V and J are TRBV5-1 and TRBJ1-2; 9 bases line up with TRBD1. V lost 4 bases to trimming and J lost 11 bases; unmatched junction nucleotides: 9. This CDR3 is 13 amino acids long. Germline assignment: CDR1 SGHRS and CDR2 YFSETQ. This chain's CDR3 is CASSSSGQGAYTF. The CDR3 DNA reads as TGCGCCAGCAGCAGTTCGGGACAGGGCGCTTACACCTTC.